Sequencing of this T cell receptor beta chain was carried out in a study of blood T cell repertoires in COVID-19 (dated by TCRdb to 2020 to 2021). Some background on the complete study: Collaborator samples came from the United States, Italy and Spain and covered acute and convalescent phases of COVID-19. The material from the prospective study consisted of cDNA or gDNA derived from T cells, B-cell-depleted T cells, or PBMCs. Deeply sampled blood TCRbeta repertoires from subjects exposed to, actively infected with, or recovered from COVID-19 were included in the dataset. The repertoires were made available in a free public database intended to serve as a resource for research on the immune response to SARS-CoV-2. The samples were drawn from the first 160 participants of the ongoing ImmuneRACE study and from 1,254 subjects provided by 6 global collaborators. Sample metadata almost always included a de-identified subject ID, COVID-19 status, age in years and sex. HLA class I and class II types, where available, came from metadata supplied by the sample provider rather than from assay-based typing.

General study outcomes and caveats: How much clinical and demographic metadata was included differed by source and by participant, and the metadata was provided uncurated.

TCRbeta CDR3 regions were amplified from genomic DNA by means of the immunoSEQ Assay, a bias-controlled multiplex PCR. On the study's bioinformatics: Nucleated cell counts per sample were estimated from amplification of reference gene primers within the assay. To quantify the absolute abundance of each unique TCRbeta CDR3 rearrangement, sequence reads were collapsed and filtered. For each sample, productive Simpson clonality was calculated as the square root of Simpson's diversity index over productive rearrangements. TCRdb carries this immuneACCESS record with in-frame sequences only. Its versions omit some clonotypes, under half of them owing to an unresolved V gene in the studies checked, with the rest unexplained. That table gives V, J and clone size, and the DNA gave D and trimming. The sample has over 55,000 clones on record, about 90% of them singletons. The top ten constitute under 6.5% of the sample.

The germline V gene provides CDR1 SGHTA and CDR2 FQGNSA. The cysteine opens and the phenylalanine closes a CDR3 of 13 amino acids. CDR3 DNA only is kept here, 39 bases in frame from base 1. V and J are truncated by 1 base and 5 bases respectively, leaving an intervening sequence of 8 bases. Collaborating institutions collected whole blood in K2EDTA tubes following their own protocols. For TCRbeta analysis, collaborator samples were shipped as frozen whole blood, as isolated PBMCs, or as DNA extracted from either sample type. Of note for this clone: Its recognized antigen is unknown. One base away there is no much larger clone; base qualities are not given.

What was sequenced was peripheral blood. The sequence was obtained from a man aged 50-59 years with active COVID-19. This receptor chain uses TRBV7-2 and TRBJ2-5; no D gene can be assigned with confidence. The CDR3 sequence is CASSLGASETQYF. The DNA sequence is given as TGTGCCAGCAGCTTAGGGGCGTCGGAGACCCAGTACTTC.